Below, 4 T cell receptor beta chains from the same sample are listed, as sequenced in a study of T cells after yellow fever vaccination. TCRdb itself ran the 5' RACE reads through MiXCR, one entry per CDR3 protein. The table includes about 340,000 distinct CDR3 sequences, around 12% detected once. The starting material was CD4+ T cells sorted from PBMCs, obtained 15 days after the yellow fever booster vaccination. These receptors were collected from a man between 18 and 35 years old who received the YFV17D yellow fever vaccine.

This clonotype has a count of ten or more. V and J are TRBV5-1 and TRBJ1-4; no clear D. V lost 3 bases, J lost 0 bases, and 6 bases lay in between. Germline assignment: CDR1 SGHRS and CDR2 YFSETQ. The CDR3 spans 14 residues. CDR3 loop: CASSSLATNEKLFF. CDR3 in DNA: TGCGCCAGCAGCTCCCTTGCAACTAATGAAAAACTGTTTTTT.

The table lists this clonotype with many counts. DNA of the CDR3: TGTGCCATCAAGGGTAGACTAGAGTTCACAGATACGCAGTATTTT. Amino acids: CAIKGRLEFTDTQYF. The rearrangement joins TRBV10-3 to TRBJ2-3; D possibly corresponds to TRBD2 (6 bases). The ends were cut back, 7 bases at V and 2 bases at J, with 16 bases in the middle. Germline V gives CDR1 ENHRY, CDR2 SYGVKD. The CDR3 covers 15 residues.

The table lists this clonotype with a few counts. The J gene is TRBJ2-1, the V gene TRBV7-2; 8 bases map to TRBD2. Germline CDR1 SGHTA, CDR2 FQGNSA. The CDR3 consists of 13 residues. Unmatched junction bases numbered 3, after V lost 3 bases and J lost 8 bases. The CDR3 sequence is CASSLGGGYEQFF. DNA of the CDR3: TGTGCCAGCAGCTTGGGCGGGGGGTATGAGCAGTTCTTC. The variable domain in full, with the rest retrieved from reference TRBV7-2 and TRBJ2-1, is GAGVSQSPSNKVTEKGKDVELRCDPISGHTALYWYRQSLGQGLEFLIYFQGNSAPDKSGLPSDRFSAERTGGSVSTLTIQRTQQEDSAVYLCASSLGGGYEQFFGPGTRLTVL.

The chain couples TRBV7-9 to TRBJ2-1; D is possibly TRBD1 (6 bases). In germline, CDR1 is SEHNR, CDR2 FQNEAQ (reference sequence). This CDR3 spans 14 amino acids. The germline V and J ends were trimmed by 7 bases and 6 bases, with 16 bases remaining between them. DNA for the CDR3: TGTGCCAGCAACCCCCCTAGCAGGGGCAATGAGCAGTTCTTC. Amino acid sequence: CASNPPSRGNEQFF.